One sample yielded the 23 T cell receptor beta chains listed below, sequenced in a study of post-analysis software for immune sequencing data. General study findings and limits: Included in a set of roughly five TRBV segments more frequent in patients than controls were TRBV5-6, TRBV5-1 and TRBV20-1.

cDNA libraries of TCR beta carried unique molecular identifiers. TCRdb re-called the PCR reads through MiXCR, storing one row per CDR3 protein. The sample gives about 760,000 distinct CDR3 sequences, roughly 30% of which show up once; around 0.56% is in the top ten. These receptors' antigens are unknown. Sequenced input: blood. All receptors come from a girl aged 5-17 years with multiple sclerosis.

This chain connects TRBV6-6 to TRBJ1-5; D possibly corresponds to TRBD1 (5 bases). This CDR3 comprises 14 residues. Germline V gene sequence: CDR1 MNHNY, CDR2 SVGAGI (reference sequence). The V end was cut by 7 bases, the J end by 4 bases, with 14 bases between. The CDR3 loop reads CASTRDSRNQPQHF. Here the CDR3 DNA reads TGTGCCAGCACTCGGGACTCTCGGAATCAGCCCCAGCATTTT.

V usage is TRBV20-1 and J usage is TRBJ2-5; D might be TRBD2 (5 bases). CDR3 length equals 15 residues. V shed 6 bases and J shed 4 bases, with 21 bases lying between them. Germline values: CDR1 DFQATT, CDR2 SNEGSKA (reference sequence). The CDR3 region has the DNA TGCAGTGCCCATCCTATCGCGGGCGGGCCAGAGACCCAGTACTTC. This encodes CSAHPIAGGPETQYF.

This clonotype occurred a few times. The chain employs TRBV7-9 and TRBJ2-1; D possibly corresponds to TRBD2 (5 bases). CDR1 is SEHNR and CDR2 is FQNEAQ in the germline V gene (reference sequence). V lost 7 bases and J 4 bases, leaving 17 bases between the germline ends. The CDR3 is made up of 15 amino acids. This CDR3 is CASKSSGLGYNEQFF. CDR3 DNA sequence: TGTGCCAGCAAATCGAGCGGTCTAGGGTACAATGAGCAGTTCTTC.

This clonotype has a handful of counts. The chain recombines TRBV4-3 with TRBJ2-7, with 7 bases matching TRBD1. The CDR3 is made up of 16 amino acids. V lost 1 base to trimming and J lost 3 bases; unmatched junction nucleotides: 9. Germline V gene lookup returns CDR1 LGHNA and CDR2 YSLEER. The CDR3 DNA reads TGCGCCAGCAGCCAAGGTCCCTCGGACAGGTACTACGAGCAGTACTTC. As protein: CASSQGPSDRYYEQYF.

The genes are TRBV27 and TRBJ2-7; TRBD1 matches 7 bases. The CDR3 runs 14 residues. V was pared by 6 bases and J by 2 bases, with 7 bases of the junction left unmatched. The germline V gene has CDR1 MNHEY and CDR2 SMNVEV (reference sequence). The CDR3 bases are TGTGCCAGCAGCCCCGTGGACAGGCCCTACGAGCAGTACTTC. Its translation: CASSPVDRPYEQYF.

The chain has TRBV12-3 or TRBV12-4 and TRBJ2-1; 12 bases line up with TRBD2. Trimming removed 6 bases from V and 3 bases from J; junction bases left unmatched: 12. This CDR3 has 18 amino acids. The CDR3 nucleotides read TGTGCCAGCAGCCGACTAGCGGGGGCGCAAAGCTACTACAATGAGCAGTTCTTC. Its translation is CASSRLAGAQSYYNEQFF.

This clonotype showed up just a few times. The chain uses TRBV9 and TRBJ2-4; D unresolved. Deletions cut 0 bases from V and 3 bases from J, with 7 bases between. This CDR3 is 14 amino acids long. Germline-derived CDR1 and CDR2 are SGDLS and YYNGEE. The CDR3 sequence is CASSVGVGKNIQYF. CDR3 in DNA: TGTGCCAGCAGCGTAGGGGTCGGCAAAAACATTCAGTACTTC.

This clonotype was counted between two and nine times. The chain is built from TRBV5-4 and TRBJ2-1, with D perhaps matching TRBD2 (5 bases). V was cut by 4 bases and J by 6 bases, with 14 bases left in between. CDR1 is SGHNT and CDR2 is YYREEE in the germline V gene (reference sequence). This CDR3 is 14 amino acids long. In DNA, the CDR3 is TGTGCCAGCAGCGGCCGGGGTAGTTCCAATGAGCAGTTCTTC. This codes for CASSGRGSSNEQFF.

This clonotype was observed a few times. CDR3 DNA: TGTGCCAGCAGTGATTCAGCGGGAGAAGAGACCCAGTACTTC. It encodes CASSDSAGEETQYF. The V and J genes are TRBV25-1 and TRBJ2-5, with 8 bases fitting TRBD2. V shed 3 bases and J 3 bases; nucleotides not matched to a gene: 3. The germline gives CDR1 MGHDK, CDR2 SYGVNS. The CDR3 extends over 14 amino acids.

The rearrangement links TRBV20-1 to TRBJ2-7, with TRBD1 matching over 7 bases. CDR1 and CDR2 (germline): DFQATT, SNEGSKA (reference sequence). The CDR3 consists of 13 residues. J was trimmed by 5 bases and V by 4 bases; bases with no gene match: 8. The CDR3 DNA sequence: TGCAGTGCTACCGCACAGGGGCTCAACGAGCAGTACTTC. This sequence encodes CSATAQGLNEQYF.

This clonotype came up a few times. The V call is TRBV20-1, the J call TRBJ2-7, with 11 bases that match TRBD2. CDR1 and CDR2 from the germline V gene are DFQATT and SNEGSKA (reference sequence). The CDR3 is 14 amino acids. V lost 3 bases and J lost 2; bases outside the gene matches: 3. CDR3 loop: CSASQLAGAYEQYF. As DNA, the CDR3 is TGCAGTGCTAGTCAACTAGCGGGAGCCTACGAGCAGTACTTC.

The V gene is TRBV7-2, the J gene TRBJ1-2, with D uncertain. CDR1 and CDR2 (germline): SGHTA, FQGNSA. The CDR3 is 15 residues long. V was pared by 2 bases and J by 0 bases, with 10 bases between. CDR3 loop: CASSLNIGPNYGYTF. CDR3 DNA: TGTGCCAGCAGCTTAAACATAGGCCCTAACTATGGCTACACCTTC.

The chain has TRBV7-2 and TRBJ1-1, with D perhaps matching TRBD1 (6 bases). Trimming cost V 2 bases and J 5 bases, with 12 bases left between them. The length of the CDR3 is 14 residues. CDR1 is SGHTA, CDR2 FQGNSA, per germline. CDR3 amino acids: CASSLRTAPTEAFF. CDR3 DNA sequence: TGTGCCAGCAGCTTAAGGACAGCCCCGACTGAAGCTTTCTTT.

There are a few counts of this clonotype. J is TRBJ2-2 and V is TRBV7-2, with unresolved D. Trimming cost V 1 base and J 0 bases, with 6 bases left between them. CDR3 length equals 15 residues. Looked up from germline, CDR1 is SGHTA and CDR2 is FQGNSA. CDR3 amino acids: CASSLGIPNTGELFF. The CDR3, as DNA: TGTGCCAGCAGCTTAGGTATCCCGAACACCGGGGAGCTGTTTTTT.

This sequence joins TRBV9 and TRBJ2-7, with 8 bases that match TRBD2. With V trimmed by 0 bases and J by 7 bases, 15 bases remained unmatched. Germline V lookup: CDR1 SGDLS, CDR2 YYNGEE. The CDR3 totals 17 residues. CDR3 region: CASSVDIGAGVIHEQYF. The CDR3 DNA reads TGTGCCAGCAGCGTAGATATAGGAGCGGGAGTGATCCATGAGCAGTACTTC.

The chain uses TRBV9 and TRBJ1-1; possibly TRBD1 for D (6 bases). Trimming took off 6 bases at V and 5 bases at J, with 17 bases between the two ends. This CDR3 has 14 amino acids. Per germline, CDR1 SGDLS and CDR2 YYNGEE. The CDR3: CASNPQGSKTEAFF. Written as DNA, the CDR3 is TGTGCCAGCAACCCTCAGGGGTCGAAGACTGAAGCTTTCTTT. The complete variable domain, with remaining parts taken from reference TRBV9 and TRBJ1-1, reads DSGVTQTPKHLITATGQRVTLRCSPRSGDLSVYWYQQSLDQGLQFLIQYYNGEERAKGNILERFSAQQFPDLHSELNLSSLELGDSALYFCASNPQGSKTEAFFGQGTRLTVV.

In this sample, this clonotype turned up a few times. This rearrangement joins TRBV7-9 to TRBJ1-1; 7 nucleotides agree with TRBD1. From germline, CDR1 is SEHNR and CDR2 FQNEAQ (reference sequence). This CDR3 is built from 15 residues. The V segment lost 5 bases and the J segment 1 base; nucleotides outside the gene matches: 7. As DNA, the CDR3 is TGTGCCAGCAGCCTACCAGACAGGGCGAACACTGAAGCTTTCTTT. It encodes CASSLPDRANTEAFF.

The CDR3 loop reads CASRNGQRYGYTF. The CDR3 DNA sequence: TGTGCCAGCAGAAATGGACAGCGCTATGGCTACACCTTC. The genes are TRBV6-5 and TRBJ1-2, with D perhaps TRBD1 (6 bases). Germline V gives CDR1 MNHEY, CDR2 SVGAGI. The V end lost 6 bases, the J end lost 4 bases, and 12 bases lay between the germline ends. The length of the CDR3 is 13 residues.

The sample holds a few counts of this clonotype. This rearrangement joins TRBV29-1 to TRBJ2-2, with 7 positions matching TRBD2. CDR1 and CDR2 from the germline V gene are SQVTM and ANQGSEA. With V trimmed by 4 bases and J by 2 bases, 4 bases remained unmatched. CDR3 length: 14 amino acids. Here the CDR3 DNA reads TGCAGCGTTGGCAGAGCGGGAAACACCGGGGAGCTGTTTTTT. Translated, it gives CSVGRAGNTGELFF.

This rearrangement joins TRBV20-1 to TRBJ1-2; D call uncertain. Germline V gives CDR1 DFQATT, CDR2 SNEGSKA (reference sequence). The CDR3 runs to 13 residues. Between the trimmed V and J ends, which lost 4 bases and 3 bases, there was a span of 12 bases. The CDR3 sequence is CSAILGTDYGYTF. CDR3 coding DNA: TGCAGTGCTATTCTGGGCACGGACTATGGCTACACCTTC.

The J gene is TRBJ1-2, the V gene TRBV4-1, with 8 bases lining up with TRBD1. CDR1 MGHRA and CDR2 YSYEKL come from the germline V gene. The CDR3 is made up of 17 amino acids. V shed 0 bases and J 0 bases; nucleotides not matched to a gene: 6. CDR3 loop: CASSQDRTGTSNYGYTF. The CDR3 DNA sequence: TGCGCCAGCAGCCAAGATCGGACAGGGACTTCTAACTATGGCTACACCTTC.

The sample holds a few counts of this clonotype. The chain links TRBV4-3 to TRBJ2-1, with TRBD2 matching over 9 bases. The trim removed 2 bases at V and 1 base at J, leaving 15 bases unmatched. CDR3 length equals 20 residues. Per germline, CDR1 LGHNA and CDR2 YSLEER. CDR3 in DNA: TGCGCCAGCAGCCAATCAAGGGGGCTAGCGGGGCAACCTTCCTACAATGAGCAGTTCTTC. It codes for CASSQSRGLAGQPSYNEQFF.

The chain is built from TRBV28 and TRBJ1-2, with TRBD1 matching over 9 bases. This CDR3 is built from 14 residues. The V gene's germline CDR1 is MDHEN and CDR2 SYDVKM. Trimming took 6 bases from V and 4 from J; bases not matched to a gene: 6. In nucleotides, the CDR3 is TGTGCCAGCAGCGGACAGGGGCGCGGCTATGGCTACACCTTC. The encoded protein is CASSGQGRGYGYTF.